The T cell receptor beta chain under discussion was sequenced for a study of radiation and T cells in renal cell carcinoma. Measured with immunoSEQ multiplex PCR; TCRdb has only the in-frame clones, and not every one. Of approximately 150,000 clones listed, 88% are singletons. Time point meaning: baseline pretreatment blood. Regarding treatment: 15 Gy SBRT to primary tumor, nephrectomy 4 weeks later. Blood was sampled at baseline, 2 weeks and 4 weeks after SBRT. CDR1 SGHRS and CDR2 YFSETQ come from the germline V gene. The V and J ends lost 6 bases and 9 bases, in that order; junction bases with no gene match: 11. The CDR3 is 14 residues long.

The rearrangement joins TRBV5-1 to TRBJ2-3; 9 bases line up with TRBD1. The sample consisted of blood, taken from a patient whose treatment included radiotherapy and nephrectomy. The receptor was derived from a woman in her 70s with renal cell carcinoma. The CDR3 protein is CASTERPQGATQYF. In DNA form, the CDR3 reads TGCGCCAGCACCGAACGTCCACAGGGGGCGACGCAGTATTTT.